This T cell receptor (beta chain) derives from a study of blood T cell repertoires in COVID-19. Turning to the study itself: Samples of COVID-19 (acute and convalescent) were obtained from the United States, Italy and Spain. T cells, B-cell-depleted T cells, or PBMCs supplied cDNA or gDNA.

How the authors handled the data: Nucleated cell counts were estimated from reference gene primer amplification. Profiled with immunoSEQ multiplex PCR; TCRdb holds only in-frame clones, not every one. That table is the source of V, J and clone size, and D and trimming were worked out from the DNA. The table includes fewer than 250,000 clones, more than 70% detected once. V trimming: 0 bases; J trimming: 4 bases; junction bases outside the gene matches: 6. Germline CDR1 and CDR2: LGHNA and YNFKEQ. This CDR3 is built from 16 residues. The sequencing input was peripheral blood. The clonotype comes from a woman aged 45-60 years with acute or convalescent COVID-19. The chain joins TRBV4-2 to TRBJ2-3, with 8 positions matching TRBD2. For the CDR3, the DNA is TGTGCCAGCAGCCAAGAAGCAGCGGGGGCGTCAGATACGCAGTATTTT. This encodes CASSQEAAGASDTQYF.